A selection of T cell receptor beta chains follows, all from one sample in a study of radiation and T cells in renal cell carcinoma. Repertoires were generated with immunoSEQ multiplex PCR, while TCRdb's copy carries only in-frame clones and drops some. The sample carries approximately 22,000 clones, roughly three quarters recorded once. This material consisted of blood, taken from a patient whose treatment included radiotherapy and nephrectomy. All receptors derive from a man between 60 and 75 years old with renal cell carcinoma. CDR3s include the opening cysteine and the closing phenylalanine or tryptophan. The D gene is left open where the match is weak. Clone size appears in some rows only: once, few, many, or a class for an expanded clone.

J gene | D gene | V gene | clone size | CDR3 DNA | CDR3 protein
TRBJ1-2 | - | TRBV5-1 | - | TGCGCCAGCGGGGGGACTAACTATGGCTACACCTTC | CASGGTNYGYTF
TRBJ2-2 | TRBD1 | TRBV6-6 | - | TGTGCCAGCAGTCAGATGGGACAGCTTAACACCGGGGAGCTGTTTTTT | CASSQMGQLNTGELFF
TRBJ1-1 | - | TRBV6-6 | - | TGTGCCAGCAGTGCGCACGGGGCGAACACTGAAGCTTTCTTT | CASSAHGANTEAFF
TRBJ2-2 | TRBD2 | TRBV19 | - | TGTGCCAGTAGTAGGGCCAGAGGCGGGAGGGGGGCCGGGGAGCTGTTTTTT | CASSRARGGRGAGELFF
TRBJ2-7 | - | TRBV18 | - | TGTGCCAGCTCACTCGGGACGACCCTATGGGAGCAGTACTTC | CASSLGTTLWEQYF
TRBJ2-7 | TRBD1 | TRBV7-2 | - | TGTGCCAGCAGCTTAGCAGGACAGGGTTACGAGCAGTACTTC | CASSLAGQGYEQYF
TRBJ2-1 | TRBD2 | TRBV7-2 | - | TGTGCCAGCAGCCCGGGGGGGCGGGAGGGTCCTTCCTACAATGAGCAGTTCTTC | CASSPGGREGPSYNEQFF
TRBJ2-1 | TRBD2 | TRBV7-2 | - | TGTGCCAGCAGCAACGGACCGGGACTAGCGTACAATGAGCAGTTCTTC | CASSNGPGLAYNEQFF
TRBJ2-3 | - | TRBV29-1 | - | TGCAGCGTTGCGGAGGCAGGGGCGACAGATACGCAGTATTTT | CSVAEAGATDTQYF
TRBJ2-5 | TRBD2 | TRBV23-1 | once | TGCGCCAGCAGTCCCCCTTTGCTGTGGGGGAGGGAAGCTGGCCAAGAGACCCAGTACTTC | CASSPPLLWGREAGQETQYF
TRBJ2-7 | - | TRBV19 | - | TGTGCCAGTAGTAGTGGCCCGCCCTACGAGCAGTACTTC | CASSSGPPYEQYF
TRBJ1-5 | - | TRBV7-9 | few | TGTGCCAGCAGCGGACAGAGTCTGAATCAGCCCCAGCATTTT | CASSGQSLNQPQHF
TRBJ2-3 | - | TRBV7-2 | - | TGTGCCAGCAGCCTACTGGTGTCAGATACGCAGTATTTT | CASSLLVSDTQYF
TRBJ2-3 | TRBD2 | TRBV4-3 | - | TGCGCCAGCACCCCTAGCGGGGGGGCAACAGATACGCAGTATTTT | CASTPSGGATDTQYF
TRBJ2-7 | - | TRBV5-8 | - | TGTGCCAGCAACCAGCAGGGGAGTACCTACGAGCAGTACTTC | CASNQQGSTYEQYF
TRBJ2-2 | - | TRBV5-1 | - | TGCGCCAGCAGCCTGAGTGGAGGAGAGCTGTTTTTT | CASSLSGGELFF
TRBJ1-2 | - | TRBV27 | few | TGTGCCAGCAGTTTAACGGGGGATCGTGGCTACACCTTC | CASSLTGDRGYTF
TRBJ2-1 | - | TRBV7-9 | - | TGTGCCAGCAGCTTCCGGGAGAGTCGGTACAATGAGCAGTTCTTC | CASSFRESRYNEQFF
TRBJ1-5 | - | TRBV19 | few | TGTGCCAGTAGTCCCGGAGGGGGGGGCAATCAGCCCCAGCATTTT | CASSPGGGGNQPQHF
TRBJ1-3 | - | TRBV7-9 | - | TGTGCCAGCAACCCCGGTGTTGGCTCTGGAAACACCATATATTTT | CASNPGVGSGNTIYF
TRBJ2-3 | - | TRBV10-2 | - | TGCGCCAGCAGTGACGGACAGAGCCCTAGCACAGATACGCAGTATTTT | CASSDGQSPSTDTQYF
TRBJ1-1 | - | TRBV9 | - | TGTGCCAGCAGCGCCACCCCGGGGTCTCTGAACACTGAAGCTTTCTTT | CASSATPGSLNTEAFF
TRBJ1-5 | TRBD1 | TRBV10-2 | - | TGCGCCAGCGCGGGACAGCGCAATCAGCCCCAGCATTTT | CASAGQRNQPQHF
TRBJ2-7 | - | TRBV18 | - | TGTGCCAGCTCACCATTTCCTCTTCGTCAGTACTTC | CASSPFPLRQYF
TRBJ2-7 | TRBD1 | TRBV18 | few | TGTGCCAGCTCAACCGGGACAGGGGATTACGAGCAGTACTTC | CASSTGTGDYEQYF
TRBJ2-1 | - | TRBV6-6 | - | TGTGCCAGCAGTTACTCTAACGGACAACACAATGAGCAGTTCTTC | CASSYSNGQHNEQFF
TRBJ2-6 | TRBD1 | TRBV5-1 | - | TGCGCCAGCAGCGTTAGGACAGGGGATCTTTCTGGGGCCAACGTCCTGACTTTC | CASSVRTGDLSGANVLTF
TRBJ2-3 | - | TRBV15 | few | TGTGCCACCAGCAGAGCGAGGTATTTTGCGGATACGCAGTATTTT | CATSRARYFADTQYF
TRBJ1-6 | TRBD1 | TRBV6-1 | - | TGTGCCAGCAGTGCGGGACAGTACAATTCACCCCTCCACTTT | CASSAGQYNSPLHF
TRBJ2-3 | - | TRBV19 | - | TGTGCCAGTAGTATTCCAGAGGGACCAGATACGCAGTATTTT | CASSIPEGPDTQYF
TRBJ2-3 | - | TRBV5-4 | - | TGTGCCAGCAGCCCATACCAATCAGATACGCAGTATTTT | CASSPYQSDTQYF
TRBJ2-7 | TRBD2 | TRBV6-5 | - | TGTGCCAGCAGTTTCTCCGCGACTAGCGGCTACTACGAGCAGTACTTC | CASSFSATSGYYEQYF
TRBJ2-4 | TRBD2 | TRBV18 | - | TGTGCCAGCTCGCAGACTAGCAGCAAAAACATTCAGTACTTC | CASSQTSSKNIQYF
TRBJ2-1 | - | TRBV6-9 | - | TGTGCCAGCAGTTACGTTACAGCTAATGAGCAGTTCTTC | CASSYVTANEQFF
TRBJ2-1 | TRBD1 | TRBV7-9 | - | TGTGCCAGCAGCTTAGGACAGGGATGGAATGAGCAGTTCTTC | CASSLGQGWNEQFF
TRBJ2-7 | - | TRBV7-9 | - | TGTGCCAGCAGCTCAGGGGAGGTGTCCTACGAGCAGTACTTC | CASSSGEVSYEQYF
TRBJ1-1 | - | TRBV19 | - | TGTGCCAGTAGACGACAGCTTCTGAACACTGAAGCTTTCTTT | CASRRQLLNTEAFF
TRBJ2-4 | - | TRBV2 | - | TGTGCCAGCAGTGAAGGAGGGGTTGGCGCCAAAAACATTCAGTACTTC | CASSEGGVGAKNIQYF
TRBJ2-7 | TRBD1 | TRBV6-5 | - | TGTGCCAGCAGTCAACAGGGGGCTTTATGGGAGCAGTACTTC | CASSQQGALWEQYF
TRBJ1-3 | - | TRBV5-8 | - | TGTGCCAGCAGCTTGGCCAGATCTGGAAACACCATATATTTT | CASSLARSGNTIYF
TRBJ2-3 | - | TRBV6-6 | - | TGTGCCATCAGTTTGACAGGACGCACAGATACGCAGTATTTT | CAISLTGRTDTQYF
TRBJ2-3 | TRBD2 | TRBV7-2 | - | TGTGCCAGCAGCTTAATGCAGCGGGAGGTACCGGATACGCAGTATTTT | CASSLMQREVPDTQYF
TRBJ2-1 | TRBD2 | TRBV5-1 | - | TGCGCCAGCAGCTTGAACCCTAGCGGGAGCTCCTACAATGAGCAGTTCTTC | CASSLNPSGSSYNEQFF
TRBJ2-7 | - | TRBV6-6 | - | TGTGCCAGCAGTTACTCCCCGGCCATCTCCTACGAGCAGTACTTC | CASSYSPAISYEQYF
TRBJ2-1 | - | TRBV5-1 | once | TGCGCCAGCAGCTTCTTCGGGAATGAGCAGTTCTTC | CASSFFGNEQFF
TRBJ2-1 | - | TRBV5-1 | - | TGCGCCAGCAGCGGGTCGGGCGGAGGAAGGAACAATGAGCAGTTCTTC | CASSGSGGGRNNEQFF